The clone carrying this T cell receptor beta chain was seen more than once but under ten times. The sample comes from a study of blood T cell repertoires in COVID-19. For the study at large: Acute-phase and convalescent COVID-19 samples originated in the United States, Italy and Spain. PBMCs, B-cell-depleted T cells, or T cells were the source of the cDNA or gDNA that made up the material.

As handled by the study authors: Quantification of nucleated cells was approximated via reference gene primer amplification. TCRdb's table, derived via immunoSEQ multiplex PCR, lists solely in-frame clones and lacks some. V and J calls and clone size are as listed in that table; D and trimming were resolved from the DNA. The sample has 130,000 to 150,000 clones, about three quarters seen once. The V gene's germline CDR1 is SGHRS and CDR2 YFSETQ. This CDR3 contains 15 residues. The ends were cut back, 0 bases at V and 4 bases at J, with 11 bases in the middle. This clonotype originated in a woman in her sixties with acute or convalescent COVID-19. The gene calls are TRBV5-1 and TRBJ1-3; no clear D gene. Material: peripheral blood. This CDR3 reads CASSLVGGEGNTIYF. Here the CDR3 DNA reads TGCGCCAGCAGCTTGGTAGGCGGAGAGGGAAACACCATATATTTT.